Each of the 9 T cell receptor beta chains below was sequenced from the same sample in a study of blood T cell repertoires in COVID-19. Clones were read by immunoSEQ multiplex PCR, and TCRdb kept only the in-frame ones, dropping some. The data show 200,000 to 250,000 clones, about 79% seen once. Sequenced: PBMCs or T cells enriched from blood (not recorded which). The receptors derive from a woman between 40 and 55 years old with acute COVID-19.

Here the CDR3 reads CASSPRGPGEKLFF. CDR3 nucleotide sequence: TGTGCCAGCAGCCCCAGGGGGCCGGGTGAAAAACTGTTTTTT. This chain joins TRBV7-2 and TRBJ1-4; 8 nucleotides align to TRBD1. J gave up 7 bases and V 5 bases, and 6 bases lay outside the gene matches. Germline V gene lookup returns CDR1 SGHTA and CDR2 FQGNSA. This CDR3 contains 14 residues.

In its sample, this clone was seen a few times. This rearrangement joins TRBV9 to TRBJ2-3; D may be TRBD1 (5 bases). The CDR3 length is 14 residues. Trimming stripped 0 bases from V and 5 bases from J, with 10 bases between. Per germline, CDR1 SGDLS and CDR2 YYNGEE. CDR3 in DNA: TGTGCCAGCAGCGTAGCCAGGGATGGAGATACGCAGTATTTT. This translates into CASSVARDGDTQYF.

The CDR3 is CATREGYEQYF. CDR3 bases: TGTGCCACCCGGGAGGGTTACGAGCAGTACTTC. This chain links TRBV27 with TRBJ2-7; TRBD2 agrees at 8 bases. The V segment lost 10 bases and the J segment 4 bases; nucleotides outside the gene matches: 3. Germline lookup yields CDR1 MNHEY and CDR2 SMNVEV (reference sequence). The CDR3 has 11 amino acids.

J is TRBJ1-4 and V is TRBV6-2 or TRBV6-3; D is unclear. Germline V CDR1 and CDR2: MNHEY, SVGEGT. The CDR3 runs to 12 residues. V was pared by 6 bases and J by 6 bases, with 8 bases between. CDR3 region: CASSPADEKLFF. The CDR3 nucleotides read TGTGCCAGCAGCCCCGCGGATGAAAAACTGTTTTTT.

V usage is TRBV28 and J usage is TRBJ2-1; D is undetermined. The germline V and J ends were trimmed by 6 bases and 6 bases, with 6 bases remaining between them. The CDR3 contains 11 residues. Germline V gene sequence: CDR1 MDHEN, CDR2 SYDVKM. CDR3 amino acids: CASSSSNEQFF. CDR3 DNA sequence: TGTGCCAGCAGCTCGAGCAATGAGCAGTTCTTC.

The chain recombines TRBV2 with TRBJ2-6; 8 bases align to TRBD1. The trim removed 4 bases at V and 0 bases at J, leaving 8 bases unmatched. Per the germline V gene, CDR1 is SNHLY and CDR2 is FYNNEI. There are 18 residues in the CDR3. CDR3 in DNA: TGTGCCAGCAGTGGAGTACAGGGGGGCCTCTCTGGGGCCAACGTCCTGACTTTC. Its protein is CASSGVQGGLSGANVLTF.

The V gene is TRBV20-1, the J gene TRBJ1-5; tentatively, D is TRBD1 (6 bases). V was shortened by 6 bases and J by 8 bases, with 11 bases between the two germline ends. From germline, CDR1 is DFQATT and CDR2 SNEGSKA (reference sequence). The length of the CDR3 is 11 residues. Here the CDR3 reads CSAQGTEPQHF. The CDR3 bases are TGCAGTGCCCAGGGGACGGAGCCCCAGCATTTT.

The rearrangement uses TRBV15 and TRBJ1-6; possible D gene TRBD1, 6 bases. V lost 5 bases and J lost 10, with 12 bases in between. The CDR3 is made up of 13 amino acids. Germline V CDR1 and CDR2: LNHNV, YYDKDF (reference sequence). CDR3 sequence (DNA): TGTGCCACCAGCGCGGACAGTTTATCACCCCTCCACTTT. Its translation: CATSADSLSPLHF.

The sample holds one count of this clone. The chain combines TRBV24-1 with TRBJ2-1; 8 nucleotides agree with TRBD1. CDR1 is KGHDR and CDR2 is SFDVKD in the germline V gene. The CDR3 has 15 amino acids. Unmatched junction bases numbered 3, after V lost 3 bases and J lost 3 bases. CDR3 DNA sequence: TGTGCCACCAGTGATGCCGGGACAGGCTACAATGAGCAGTTCTTC. The encoded protein is CATSDAGTGYNEQFF.